Listed here are 15 T cell receptor beta chains from one sample, sequenced in a study of siplizumab effects on memory and regulatory T cells. The method was immunoSEQ multiplex PCR; TCRdb's version includes in-frame clones alone and lacks a portion of them. Altogether approximately 100,000 clones are present, around 94% being singletons, with the ten largest covering approximately 1.4%. Sequencing was done on a sample of non-Treg CD4+ T cells sorted from blood. The receptors here all came from a human donor in good health.

This clone has only one observation. This sequence joins TRBV11-3 and TRBJ2-5; possibly TRBD1 for D (6 bases). CDR3 length: 13 amino acids. Trimming removed 11 bases from V and 2 bases from J, with 15 bases in between. Germline assignment: CDR1 SGHNT and CDR2 YENEEA. CDR3 in amino acids: CASSRGGQETQYF. The CDR3 DNA is TGTGCCTCAAGCCGAGGGGGACAAGAGACCCAGTACTTC.

This chain joins TRBV5-4 and TRBJ2-5; no reliable D call. Germline V CDR1 and CDR2: SGHNT, YYREEE (reference sequence). The CDR3 contains 12 residues. V was cut by 4 bases and J by 0 bases, with 4 bases left in between. In DNA form, the CDR3 reads TGTGCCAGCAGCCAGTACCAAGAGACCCAGTACTTC. Protein sequence: CASSQYQETQYF.

V is TRBV30 and J is TRBJ1-6; 11 bases align to TRBD1. The CDR3 contains 14 residues. The V and J ends lost 5 bases and 7 bases, in that order; junction bases with no gene match: 4. Germline V lookup: CDR1 GTSNPN, CDR2 SVGIG (reference sequence). The CDR3 coding sequence is TGTGCCTGGGGACAGGGGGCGCGGAATTCACCCCTCCACTTT. Encoded protein: CAWGQGARNSPLHF.

The gene calls are TRBV2 and TRBJ2-7, with D maybe TRBD1 (5 bases). V was pared by 2 bases and J by 7 bases, with 15 bases between. The germline V gene encodes CDR1 SNHLY and CDR2 FYNNEI. This CDR3 contains 14 residues. The CDR3 is CASSEQIGAGEQYF. CDR3 sequence (DNA): TGTGCCAGCAGTGAACAGATAGGGGCAGGTGAGCAGTACTTC.

This clone was seen just once. V and J are TRBV28 and TRBJ2-1; 14 bases are shared with TRBD2. The CDR3 is made up of 19 amino acids. With V trimmed by 5 bases and J by 0 bases, 9 bases remained unmatched. Germline V gene sequence: CDR1 MDHEN, CDR2 SYDVKM. This CDR3 is CASSLRLAGGTSSYNEQFF. CDR3 in DNA: TGTGCCAGCAGTCTTAGACTAGCGGGAGGGACGAGCTCCTACAATGAGCAGTTCTTC.

The V gene is TRBV6-5, the J gene TRBJ1-2, with TRBD1 identical over 8 bases. The J segment lost 4 bases and the V segment lost 8 bases, leaving 9 bases of the junction unmatched. Germline V CDR1 and CDR2: MNHEY, SVGAGI. The CDR3 runs 14 residues. The CDR3 is CASRATGEFYGYTF. The CDR3, as DNA: TGTGCCAGCCGGGCGACAGGGGAGTTCTATGGCTACACCTTC.

V usage is TRBV28 and J usage is TRBJ2-1; 12 bases map to TRBD2. Per germline, CDR1 MDHEN and CDR2 SYDVKM. V lost 4 bases to trimming and J lost 9 bases; unmatched junction nucleotides: 7. This CDR3 has 15 residues. CDR3 coding DNA: TGTGCCAGCAGTTCCCCGGCTAGCGGGAGGGTTGAGCAGTTCTTC. Residues: CASSSPASGRVEQFF. The full variable domain, completed using reference TRBV28 and TRBJ2-1, is DVKVTQSSRYLVKRTGEKVFLECVQDMDHENMFWYRQDPGLGLRLIYFSYDVKMKEKGDIPEGYSVSREKKERFSLILESASTNQTSMYLCASSSPASGRVEQFFGPGTRLTVL.

This chain joins TRBV5-1 and TRBJ2-5; 12 bases agree with TRBD2. CDR3 length: 15 amino acids. V gave up 6 bases and J gave up 5 bases; unmatched junction bases: 8. CDR1 SGHRS and CDR2 YFSETQ come from the germline V gene. The CDR3 is CASIRTSGKGETQYF. As DNA, the CDR3 is TGCGCCAGCATTAGGACTAGCGGGAAGGGGGAGACCCAGTACTTC. The variable domain in full, with the rest retrieved from reference TRBV5-1 and TRBJ2-5, is KAGVTQTPRYLIKTRGQQVTLSCSPISGHRSVSWYQQTPGQGLQFLFEYFSETQRNKGNFPGRFSGRQFSNSRSEMNVSTLELGDSALYLCASIRTSGKGETQYFGPGTRLLVL.

V is TRBV5-1 and J is TRBJ2-7, with a possible D match to TRBD1 (6 bases). Trimming cost V 1 base and J 4 bases, with 6 bases left between them. This CDR3 contains 12 residues. Germline assignment: CDR1 SGHRS and CDR2 YFSETQ. The CDR3 here is CASSLRGYEQYF. The CDR3 bases are TGCGCCAGCAGCTTGAGGGGGTACGAGCAGTACTTC. The variable domain in full, with the rest retrieved from reference TRBV5-1 and TRBJ2-7, is KAGVTQTPRYLIKTRGQQVTLSCSPISGHRSVSWYQQTPGQGLQFLFEYFSETQRNKGNFPGRFSGRQFSNSRSEMNVSTLELGDSALYLCASSLRGYEQYFGPGTRLTVT.

This rearrangement joins TRBV2 to TRBJ1-5, with TRBD1 matching over 9 bases. J was trimmed by 4 bases and V by 6 bases; bases with no gene match: 7. The germline V gene has CDR1 SNHLY and CDR2 FYNNEI. This CDR3 region has 15 residues. As DNA, the CDR3 is TGTGCCAGCAGGGACCGAGGGACAGGGAATCAGCCCCAGCATTTT. Translating gives CASRDRGTGNQPQHF.

The chain has TRBV6-4 and TRBJ1-5; 7 bases fit TRBD1. Germline V CDR1 and CDR2: MRHNA, SNTAGT. V lost 8 bases, J lost 1 base, and 11 bases stayed unmatched. There are 16 residues in the CDR3. The CDR3 region has the DNA TGTGCCAGCTCTAGACAGGGCGGTAGGAGCAATCAGCCCCAGCATTTT. It yields the protein CASSRQGGRSNQPQHF.

The chain uses TRBV27 and TRBJ1-1; no clear D. This CDR3 has 14 residues. Germline-derived CDR1 and CDR2 are MNHEY and SMNVEV (reference sequence). The V end lost 3 bases, the J end lost 2 bases, and 10 bases lay between the germline ends. The CDR3 spells CASSFLGGNTEAFF. The CDR3 DNA reads TGTGCCAGCAGTTTTTTGGGCGGTAACACTGAAGCTTTCTTT.

The chain has TRBV29-1 and TRBJ2-1; 8 bases match TRBD1. Trimming at V came to 6 bases and at J to 6 bases, leaving 7 bases not matched to a gene. There are 13 residues in the CDR3. Germline CDR1 SQVTM, CDR2 ANQGSEA. CDR3: CSVTGTGVNEQFF. The CDR3 region has the DNA TGCAGCGTGACCGGGACAGGAGTCAATGAGCAGTTCTTC.

CDR3 nucleotide sequence: TGTGCCAGCAGCGTAGTTTTAGGGGGAGGCACAGATACGCAGTATTTT. This translates into CASSVVLGGGTDTQYF. The rearrangement joins TRBV9 to TRBJ2-3; TRBD1 might be the D (6 bases). CDR1 and CDR2 (germline): SGDLS, YYNGEE. The V end lost 0 bases, the J end lost 1 base, and 12 bases lay between the germline ends. CDR3 size: 16 residues.

This chain joins TRBV9 and TRBJ1-1; TRBD1 is a possible D gene (6 bases). The V end was cut by 0 bases, the J end by 7 bases, with 19 bases between. CDR1 and CDR2 (germline): SGDLS, YYNGEE. CDR3 length: 16 residues. The CDR3 DNA reads TGTGCCAGCAGCGTAGTAAGTCGGGGGGCGGGTCTTGAAGCTTTCTTT. Its translation is CASSVVSRGAGLEAFF.